The clone carrying this TCR beta chain is a singleton in its sample. This sample stems from a study of blood T cell repertoires in COVID-19. Libraries were prepared by immunoSEQ multiplex PCR; TCRdb keeps only in-frame clonotypes and omits some of them. The table includes 300,000 or so clones, around 86% detected once. The sequenced sample consisted of peripheral blood. This sequence was found in a man aged 50 or older with active or convalescent COVID-19.

As DNA, the CDR3 is TGTGCCATCAGGATGGACAGTTCGCCAGAGACCCAGTACTTC. The encoded protein is CAIRMDSSPETQYF. This chain connects TRBV10-3 to TRBJ2-5, with D perhaps matching TRBD1 (6 bases). Trimming stripped 6 bases from V and 4 bases from J, with 15 bases between. Germline lookup yields CDR1 ENHRY and CDR2 SYGVKD. This CDR3 region has 14 residues.